Here is one T cell receptor beta chain with its context. A much larger clone differs by one base, so this may be a read error. This sample was included in a study of breast tumors, draining lymph nodes, adjacent tissues. MiXCR, applied by TCRdb to the multiplex PCR reads, yields one record per CDR3 protein. Of approximately 230,000 distinct CDR3 sequences in the sample, less than 45% were seen once. Axillary draining lymph nodes of breast cancer patients supplied the node samples. This CDR3 is built from 17 residues. Germline values: CDR1 SGHTA, CDR2 FQGNSA. Sequencing was carried out using axillary lymph node tissue. The rearrangement links TRBV7-2 to TRBJ2-5, with D possibly TRBD2 on 5 matching bases. This clonotype was sampled from a female donor with breast cancer. Some clones in this sample may be carry-over from other donors' samples. In DNA, the CDR3 is TGTGCCAGCAGCTTAGTGCAGCTGCGGGCAAGCCAAGAGCCCCAGTACTTC. This sequence encodes CASSLVQLRASQEPQYF.